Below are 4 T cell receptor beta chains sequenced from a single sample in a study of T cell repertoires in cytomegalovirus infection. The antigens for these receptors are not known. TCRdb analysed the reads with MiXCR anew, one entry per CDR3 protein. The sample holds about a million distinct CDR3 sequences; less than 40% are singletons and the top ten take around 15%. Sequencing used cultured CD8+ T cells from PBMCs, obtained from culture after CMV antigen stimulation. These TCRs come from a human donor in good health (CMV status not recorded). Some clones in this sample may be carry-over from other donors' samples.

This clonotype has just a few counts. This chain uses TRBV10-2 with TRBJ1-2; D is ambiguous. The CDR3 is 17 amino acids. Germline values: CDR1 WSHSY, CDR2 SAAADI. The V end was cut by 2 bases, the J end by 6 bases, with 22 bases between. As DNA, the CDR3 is TGCGCCAGCAGTGAGCCTACAACTGATTCGGAGATGGATGGCTACACCTTC. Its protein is CASSEPTTDSEMDGYTF.

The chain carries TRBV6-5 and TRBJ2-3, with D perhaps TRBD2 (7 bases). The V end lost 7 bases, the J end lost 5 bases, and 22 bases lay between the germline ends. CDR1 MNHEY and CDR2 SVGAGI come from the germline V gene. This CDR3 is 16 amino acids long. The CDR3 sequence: CASTDLGGAMVDTQYF. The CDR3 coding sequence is TGTGCCAGCACCGATCTAGGGGGGGCCATGGTAGATACGCAGTATTTT.

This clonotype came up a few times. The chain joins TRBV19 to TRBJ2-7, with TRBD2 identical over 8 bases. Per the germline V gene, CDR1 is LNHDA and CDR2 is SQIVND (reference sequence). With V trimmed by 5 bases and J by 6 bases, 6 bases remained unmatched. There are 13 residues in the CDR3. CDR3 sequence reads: CASSSGRGTEQYF. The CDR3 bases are TGTGCCAGTAGTTCCGGGAGGGGGACCGAGCAGTACTTC.

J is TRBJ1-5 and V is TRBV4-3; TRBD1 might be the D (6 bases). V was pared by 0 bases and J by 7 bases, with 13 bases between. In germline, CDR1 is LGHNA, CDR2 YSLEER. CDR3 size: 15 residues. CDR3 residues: CASSQDRGGSQPQHF. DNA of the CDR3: TGCGCCAGCAGCCAAGATCGGGGGGGCTCGCAGCCCCAGCATTTT.